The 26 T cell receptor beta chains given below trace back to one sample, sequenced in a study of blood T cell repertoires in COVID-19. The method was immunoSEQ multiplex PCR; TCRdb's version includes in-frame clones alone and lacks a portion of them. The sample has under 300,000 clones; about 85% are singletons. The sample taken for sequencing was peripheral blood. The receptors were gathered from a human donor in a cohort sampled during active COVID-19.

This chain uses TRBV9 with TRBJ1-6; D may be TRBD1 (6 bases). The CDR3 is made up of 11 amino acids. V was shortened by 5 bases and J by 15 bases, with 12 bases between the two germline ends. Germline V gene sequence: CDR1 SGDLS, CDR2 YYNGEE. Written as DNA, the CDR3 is TGTGCCAGCAGTTTCGGACAGAACCTCCACTTT. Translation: CASSFGQNLHF.

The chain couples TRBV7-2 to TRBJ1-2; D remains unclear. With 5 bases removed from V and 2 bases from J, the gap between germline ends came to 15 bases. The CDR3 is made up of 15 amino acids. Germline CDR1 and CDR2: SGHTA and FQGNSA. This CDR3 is CASSRREPSNYGYTF. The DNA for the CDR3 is TGTGCCAGCAGCCGGAGGGAGCCTAGCAACTATGGCTACACCTTC.

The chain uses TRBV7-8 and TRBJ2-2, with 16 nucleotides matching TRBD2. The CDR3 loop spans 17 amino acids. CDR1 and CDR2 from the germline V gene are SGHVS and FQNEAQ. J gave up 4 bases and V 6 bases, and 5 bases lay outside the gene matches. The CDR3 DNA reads TGTGCCAGCAGGGGACTAGCGGGAGGGATGGGCACCGGGGAGCTGTTTTTT. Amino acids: CASRGLAGGMGTGELFF.

The CDR3 reads CASPLKPTNANRGYEQYF. CDR3 coding DNA: TGTGCCAGTCCCCTTAAACCTACTAACGCGAATCGAGGCTACGAGCAGTACTTC. V is TRBV2 and J is TRBJ2-7; no reliable D call. The germline CDR1 and CDR2 sequences are SNHLY and FYNNEI. This CDR3 is built from 18 residues. The V and J ends lost 9 bases and 3 bases respectively, with 30 bases between them.

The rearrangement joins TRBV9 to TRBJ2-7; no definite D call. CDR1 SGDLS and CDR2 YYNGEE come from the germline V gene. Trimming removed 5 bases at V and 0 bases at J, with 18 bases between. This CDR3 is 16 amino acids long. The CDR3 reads CASRVNHSHSSYEQYF. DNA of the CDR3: TGTGCCAGCAGAGTTAACCACAGCCATTCCTCCTACGAGCAGTACTTC.

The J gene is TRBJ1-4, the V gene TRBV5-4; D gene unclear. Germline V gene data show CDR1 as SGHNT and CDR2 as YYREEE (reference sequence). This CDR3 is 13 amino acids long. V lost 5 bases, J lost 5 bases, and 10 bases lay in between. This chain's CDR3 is CASREPPNEKLFF. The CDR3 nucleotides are TGTGCCAGCAGAGAGCCGCCAAATGAAAAACTGTTTTTT. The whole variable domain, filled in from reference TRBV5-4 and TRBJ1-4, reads ETGVTQSPTHLIKTRGQQVTLRCSSQSGHNTVSWYQQALGQGPQFIFQYYREEENGRGNFPPRFSGLQFPNYSSELNVNALELDDSALYLCASREPPNEKLFFGSGTQLSVL.

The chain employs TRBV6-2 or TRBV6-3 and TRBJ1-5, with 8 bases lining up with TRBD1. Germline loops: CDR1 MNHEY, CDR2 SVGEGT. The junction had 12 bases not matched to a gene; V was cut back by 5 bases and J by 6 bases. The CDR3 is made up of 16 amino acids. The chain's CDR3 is CASSPQGARSRQPQHF. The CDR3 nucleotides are TGTGCCAGCAGTCCGCAGGGGGCTAGGTCACGTCAGCCCCAGCATTTT.

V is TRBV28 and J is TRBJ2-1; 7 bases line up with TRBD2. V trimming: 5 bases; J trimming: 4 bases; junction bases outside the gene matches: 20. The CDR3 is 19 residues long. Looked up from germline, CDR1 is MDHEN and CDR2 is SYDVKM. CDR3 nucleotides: TGTGCCAGCAGTCTCGGTGGGAGCCCGGGGAGCGGGATTTACAATGAGCAGTTCTTC. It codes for CASSLGGSPGSGIYNEQFF.

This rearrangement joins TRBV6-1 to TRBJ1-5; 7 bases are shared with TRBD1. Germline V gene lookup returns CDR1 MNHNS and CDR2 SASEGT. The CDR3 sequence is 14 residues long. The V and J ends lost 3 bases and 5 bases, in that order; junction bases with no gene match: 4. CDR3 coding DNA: TGTGCCAGCAGTGAGACAGGGAGTGATCAGCCCCAGCATTTT. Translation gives CASSETGSDQPQHF.

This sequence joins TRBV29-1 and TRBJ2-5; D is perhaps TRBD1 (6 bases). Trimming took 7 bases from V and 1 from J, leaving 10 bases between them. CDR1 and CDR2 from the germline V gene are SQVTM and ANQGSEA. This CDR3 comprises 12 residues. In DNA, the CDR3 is TGCAGCGAGAGACAGGTCCAAGAGACCCAGTACTTC. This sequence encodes CSERQVQETQYF.

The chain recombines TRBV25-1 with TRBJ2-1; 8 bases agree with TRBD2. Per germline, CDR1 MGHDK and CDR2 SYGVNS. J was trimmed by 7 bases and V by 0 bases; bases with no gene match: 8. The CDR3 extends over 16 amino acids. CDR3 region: CASSEYSGGLKNEQFF. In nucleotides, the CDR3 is TGTGCCAGCAGTGAATATTCGGGGGGGCTGAAGAATGAGCAGTTCTTC.

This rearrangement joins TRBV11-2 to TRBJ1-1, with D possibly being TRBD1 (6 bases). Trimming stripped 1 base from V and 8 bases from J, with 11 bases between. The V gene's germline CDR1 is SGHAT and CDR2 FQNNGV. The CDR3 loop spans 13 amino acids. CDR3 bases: TGTGCCAGCAGCTTAGGTGGACAGCGGGAAGCTTTCTTT. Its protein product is CASSLGGQREAFF.

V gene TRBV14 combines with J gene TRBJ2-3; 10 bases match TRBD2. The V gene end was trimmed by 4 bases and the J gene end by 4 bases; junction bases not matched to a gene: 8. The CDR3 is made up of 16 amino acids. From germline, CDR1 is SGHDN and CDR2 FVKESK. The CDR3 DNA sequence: TGTGCCAGCAGCCCGTATAGCGGGAGGTTTGCAGATACGCAGTATTTT. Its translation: CASSPYSGRFADTQYF.

The CDR3, as DNA: TGCGCCAGCAGCCAAGACGTGTCGGGTGCAACCTATGGCTACACCTTC. Protein sequence: CASSQDVSGATYGYTF. The V and J genes are TRBV4-1 and TRBJ1-2; D unresolved. CDR3 length: 16 residues. Germline V gene lookup returns CDR1 MGHRA and CDR2 YSYEKL. V was trimmed by 0 bases and J by 4 bases, leaving 15 bases between them.

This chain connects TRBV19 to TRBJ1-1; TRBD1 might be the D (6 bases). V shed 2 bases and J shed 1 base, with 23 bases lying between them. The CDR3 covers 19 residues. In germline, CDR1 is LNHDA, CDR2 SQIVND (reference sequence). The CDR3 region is CASSIFNLGPGQGNTEAFF. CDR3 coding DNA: TGTGCCAGTAGTATATTTAATTTAGGACCGGGACAAGGGAACACTGAAGCTTTCTTT.

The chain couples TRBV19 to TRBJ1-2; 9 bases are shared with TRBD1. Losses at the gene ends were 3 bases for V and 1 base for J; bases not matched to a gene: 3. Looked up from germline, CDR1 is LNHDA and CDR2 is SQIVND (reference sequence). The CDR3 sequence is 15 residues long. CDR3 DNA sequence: TGTGCCAGTAGTATGATGGGACAGGGTAACTATGGCTACACCTTC. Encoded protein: CASSMMGQGNYGYTF. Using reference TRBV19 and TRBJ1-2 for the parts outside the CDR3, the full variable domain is DGGITQSPKYLFRKEGQNVTLSCEQNLNHDAMYWYRQDPGQGLRLIYYSQIVNDFQKGDIAEGYSVSREKKESFPLTVTSAQKNPTAFYLCASSMMGQGNYGYTFGSGTRLTVV.

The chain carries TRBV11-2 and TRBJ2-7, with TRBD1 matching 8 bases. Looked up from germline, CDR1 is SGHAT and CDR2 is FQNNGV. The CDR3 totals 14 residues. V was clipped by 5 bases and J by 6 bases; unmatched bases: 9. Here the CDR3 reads CASSPGQGSGEQYF. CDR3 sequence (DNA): TGTGCCAGCAGCCCCGGACAGGGAAGTGGCGAGCAGTACTTC.

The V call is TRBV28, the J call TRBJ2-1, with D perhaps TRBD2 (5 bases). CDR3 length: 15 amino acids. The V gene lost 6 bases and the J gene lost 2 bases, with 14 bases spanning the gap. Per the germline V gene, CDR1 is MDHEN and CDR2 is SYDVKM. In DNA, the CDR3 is TGTGCCAGCAGCCTAGCCCCCCAGCCCTACAATGAGCAGTTCTTC. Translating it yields CASSLAPQPYNEQFF.

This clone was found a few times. The CDR3 sequence is CAQRLATFYEQYF. The CDR3 DNA sequence: TGTGCCCAGAGACTAGCTACCTTCTACGAGCAGTACTTC. V is TRBV12-3 or TRBV12-4 and J is TRBJ2-7, with 7 positions matching TRBD2. There are 13 residues in the CDR3. J lost 3 bases, V lost 11 bases, and 10 bases had no gene match.

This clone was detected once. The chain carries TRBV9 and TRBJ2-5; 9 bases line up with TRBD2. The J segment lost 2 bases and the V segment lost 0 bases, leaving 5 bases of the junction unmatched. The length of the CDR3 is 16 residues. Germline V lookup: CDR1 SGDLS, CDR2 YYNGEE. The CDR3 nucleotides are TGTGCCAGCAGCGTAGGTAACAGCGGGGGGCAAGAGACCCAGTACTTC. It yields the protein CASSVGNSGGQETQYF.

The CDR3 DNA reads TGTGCCAGCAGCCTCGGGGTGACTGAAGCTTTCTTT. Translation: CASSLGVTEAFF. This chain joins TRBV7-8 and TRBJ1-1; no reliable D call. V was shortened by 5 bases and J by 5 bases, with 9 bases between the two germline ends. This CDR3 has 12 amino acids. The germline CDR1 and CDR2 sequences are SGHVS and FQNEAQ.

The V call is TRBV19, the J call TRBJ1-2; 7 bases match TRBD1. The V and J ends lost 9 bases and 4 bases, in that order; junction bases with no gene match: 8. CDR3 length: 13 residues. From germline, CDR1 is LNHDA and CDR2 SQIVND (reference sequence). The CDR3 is CASSTGALYGYTF. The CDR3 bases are TGTGCCAGCTCAACAGGGGCCCTCTATGGCTACACCTTC.

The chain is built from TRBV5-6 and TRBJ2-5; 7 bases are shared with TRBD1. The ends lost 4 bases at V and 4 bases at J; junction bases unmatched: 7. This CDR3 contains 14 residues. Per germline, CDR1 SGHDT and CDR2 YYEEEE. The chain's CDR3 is CASSMTGTPETQYF. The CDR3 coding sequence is TGTGCCAGCAGCATGACAGGGACGCCAGAGACCCAGTACTTC.

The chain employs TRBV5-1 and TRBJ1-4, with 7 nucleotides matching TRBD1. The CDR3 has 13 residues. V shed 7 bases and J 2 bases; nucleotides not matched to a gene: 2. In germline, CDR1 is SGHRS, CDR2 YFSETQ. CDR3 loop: CASRGGTNEKLFF. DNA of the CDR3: TGCGCCAGCCGAGGGGGCACTAATGAAAAACTGTTTTTT.

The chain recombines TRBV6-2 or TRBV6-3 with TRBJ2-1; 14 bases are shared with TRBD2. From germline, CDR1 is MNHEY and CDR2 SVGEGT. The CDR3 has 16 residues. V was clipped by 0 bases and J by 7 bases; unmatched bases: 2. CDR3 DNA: TGTGCCAGCAGTTACTCGCGACTAGCGGGAGGGAATGAGCAGTTCTTC. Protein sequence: CASSYSRLAGGNEQFF.

The CDR3 loop reads CASSTTGGLAGELFF. In nucleotides, the CDR3 is TGTGCCAGCAGTACTACAGGGGGTCTGGCCGGGGAGCTGTTTTTT. This sequence joins TRBV6-2 or TRBV6-3 and TRBJ2-2; 8 nucleotides line up with TRBD1. Germline V gene lookup returns CDR1 MNHEY and CDR2 SVGEGT. V lost 5 bases to trimming and J lost 6 bases; unmatched junction nucleotides: 8. The CDR3 has 15 amino acids.